Presented here are 26 T cell receptor beta chains from one specimen sequenced in a study of blood T cell repertoires in COVID-19. Using immunoSEQ multiplex PCR, the repertoire was profiled, and TCRdb retains in-frame clones only, with some absent. The sample records around 140,000 clones, approximately 87% being singletons. Sequenced: PBMCs or T cells enriched from blood (not recorded which). Receptors originate from a man aged 50 to 60 in a cohort exposed to, infected with or recovered from COVID-19 (not recorded which).

The CDR3 here is CATSAETGGGTDTQYF. The CDR3 DNA sequence: TGTGCCACCAGTGCCGAGACAGGCGGAGGCACAGATACGCAGTATTTT. The chain links TRBV24-1 to TRBJ2-3, with D possibly being TRBD1 (6 bases). The V end was cut by 5 bases, the J end by 1 base, with 15 bases between. Germline-derived CDR1 and CDR2 are KGHDR and SFDVKD. The CDR3 covers 16 residues.

The rearrangement joins TRBV10-3 to TRBJ2-1; 8 nucleotides agree with TRBD2. CDR1 ENHRY and CDR2 SYGVKD come from the germline V gene. V gave up 5 bases and J gave up 0 bases; unmatched junction bases: 3. The CDR3 runs 15 residues. CDR3 DNA sequence: TGTGCCATCAGTTCAGCGGGAGCCTCCTACAATGAGCAGTTCTTC. Its translation is CAISSAGASYNEQFF.

This rearrangement joins TRBV11-3 to TRBJ2-7; D might be TRBD2 (6 bases). The V end was cut by 3 bases, the J end by 6 bases, with 12 bases between. The CDR3 spans 13 residues. CDR1 SGHNT and CDR2 YENEEA come from the germline V gene. The CDR3 coding sequence is TGTGCCAGCAGCTTCGCCGGGAGCCTCGAGCAGTACTTC. Its protein product is CASSFAGSLEQYF.

This sequence joins TRBV5-6 and TRBJ2-1, with D uncertain. The CDR3 runs 14 residues. V gave up 3 bases and J gave up 6 bases, with 13 bases separating them. The germline gives CDR1 SGHDT, CDR2 YYEEEE. The CDR3 loop reads CASSSRAGRNEQFF. CDR3 DNA sequence: TGTGCCAGCAGCTCAAGAGCCGGTCGCAATGAGCAGTTCTTC.

The chain links TRBV7-9 to TRBJ2-3, with D tentatively TRBD2 (5 bases). The CDR3 is made up of 16 amino acids. The V and J ends lost 5 bases and 3 bases respectively, with 18 bases between them. The germline gives CDR1 SEHNR, CDR2 FQNEAQ (reference sequence). The CDR3 DNA follows: TGTGCCAGCAGCGCAGCCTTACTAGTTATAACAGATACGCAGTATTTT. It is translated as CASSAALLVITDTQYF.

The J gene is TRBJ1-5, the V gene TRBV30, with 7 bases identical to TRBD1. The CDR3 has 15 residues. In germline, CDR1 is GTSNPN, CDR2 SVGIG (reference sequence). The junction had 10 bases not matched to a gene; V was cut back by 5 bases and J by 3 bases. The CDR3 DNA follows: TGTGCCTGGGCAAAGACAGGGCCCCCCAATCAGCCCCAGCATTTT. Translation: CAWAKTGPPNQPQHF.

This rearrangement joins TRBV3-1 (or the pseudogene TRBV3-2) to TRBJ2-7, with TRBD2 matching over 14 bases. The CDR3 totals 16 residues. Germline CDR1 is LGHDT and CDR2 is YNNKEL (reference sequence). V lost 9 bases, J lost 6 bases, and 13 bases stayed unmatched. The CDR3 nucleotides are TGTGCCAGTAGAAACGCCGGGACTAGCGGGAGTGGCGAGCAGTACTTC. Translating it yields CASRNAGTSGSGEQYF.

The chain carries TRBV3-1 (or the pseudogene TRBV3-2) and TRBJ2-7; TRBD2 aligns across 10 bases. Germline trimming cut 6 bases from V and 5 bases from J; bases unmatched to any gene: 7. The CDR3 is 14 amino acids. Germline values: CDR1 LGHDT, CDR2 YNNKEL (reference sequence). CDR3: CASSSLAGANEQYF. CDR3 sequence (DNA): TGTGCCAGCAGTTCGCTAGCGGGGGCGAACGAGCAGTACTTC.

This clone appeared a single time. The V gene is TRBV18, the J gene TRBJ1-1; D perhaps matches TRBD1 (5 bases). The CDR3 is 15 amino acids. The V gene lost 1 base and the J gene lost 5 bases, with 14 bases spanning the gap. Per the germline V gene, CDR1 is KGHSH and CDR2 is LQKENI. DNA for the CDR3: TGTGCCAGCTCACCACAGGAACAGGCTGGAACTGAAGCTTTCTTT. It specifies CASSPQEQAGTEAFF.

This chain connects TRBV7-9 to TRBJ2-1, with 8 bases that match TRBD2. CDR1 SEHNR and CDR2 FQNEAQ come from the germline V gene (reference sequence). V gave up 8 bases and J gave up 9 bases; unmatched junction bases: 15. The CDR3 has 15 amino acids. Here the CDR3 DNA reads TGTGCCAGCTCCCTGGTGGCGGGAGGATTTAGTGAGCAGTTCTTC. Protein sequence: CASSLVAGGFSEQFF. Drawing the rest from reference TRBV7-9 and TRBJ2-1, the complete variable domain is DTGVSQNPRHKITKRGQNVTFRCDPISEHNRLYWYRQTLGQGPEFLTYFQNEAQLEKSRLLSDRFSAERPKGSFSTLEIQRTEQGDSAMYLCASSLVAGGFSEQFFGPGTRLTVL.

The V and J genes are TRBV27 and TRBJ1-1, with D possibly TRBD1 on 6 matching bases. CDR1 MNHEY and CDR2 SMNVEV come from the germline V gene (reference sequence). Trimming took off 5 bases at V and 2 bases at J, with 15 bases between the two ends. This CDR3 has 15 amino acids. The CDR3 here is CASSKGQRGNTEAFF. The CDR3 nucleotides are TGTGCCAGCAGTAAAGGACAGCGAGGTAACACTGAAGCTTTCTTT.

The gene calls are TRBV24-1 and TRBJ2-3, with D tentatively TRBD1 (6 bases). This CDR3 contains 14 residues. Trimming took 4 bases from V and 5 from J, leaving 12 bases between them. Germline V gives CDR1 KGHDR, CDR2 SFDVKD. CDR3 sequence reads: CATSEPNREDTQYF. CDR3 nucleotide sequence: TGTGCCACCAGTGAGCCCAACAGGGAAGATACGCAGTATTTT.

The V and J genes are TRBV6-5 and TRBJ2-5; TRBD2 matches at 8 bases. From germline, CDR1 is MNHEY and CDR2 SVGAGI. Trimming took 6 bases from V and 2 from J; bases not matched to a gene: 8. This CDR3 has 15 residues. The CDR3 coding sequence is TGTGCCAGCAGGACCGGGACTAGGGCTCAAGAGACCCAGTACTTC. Translation: CASRTGTRAQETQYF.

The rearrangement uses TRBV28 and TRBJ1-4; no clear D. CDR3 length: 15 residues. Germline CDR1 MDHEN, CDR2 SYDVKM. Trimming took 4 bases from V and 4 from J, leaving 13 bases between them. CDR3 nucleotide sequence: TGTGCCAGCAGTTATAGGCGGGGAGGTAATGAAAAACTGTTTTTT. It encodes CASSYRRGGNEKLFF.

This clone has just a few counts. The rearrangement uses TRBV18 and TRBJ2-7, with D possibly being TRBD1 (5 bases). Germline V gives CDR1 KGHSH, CDR2 LQKENI. The CDR3 is 13 residues long. With 6 bases removed from V and 0 bases from J, the gap between germline ends came to 9 bases. The CDR3 DNA sequence: TGTGCCAGCTCCTCGGACACCTCCTACGAGCAGTACTTC. Its translation: CASSSDTSYEQYF.

The chain is built from TRBV30 and TRBJ1-2, with TRBD1 matching 7 bases. The CDR3 extends over 12 amino acids. Looked up from germline, CDR1 is GTSNPN and CDR2 is SVGIG (reference sequence). V dropped 8 bases and J dropped 6; count of bases not matched to a gene: 9. CDR3 DNA sequence: TGTGCCCGACGGGACAGCGTAAATGGCTACACCTTC. It is translated as CARRDSVNGYTF.

This chain uses TRBV6-2 or TRBV6-3 with TRBJ2-3, with 8 bases that match TRBD1. V was pared by 5 bases and J by 4 bases, with 11 bases of the junction left unmatched. The CDR3 covers 16 residues. CDR1 and CDR2 (germline): MNHEY, SVGEGT. The CDR3 loop reads CASSRAHGTGPDTQYF. The CDR3 DNA sequence: TGTGCCAGCAGTCGGGCCCATGGGACAGGTCCAGATACGCAGTATTTT.

The chain carries TRBV27 and TRBJ2-7, with TRBD1 matching 7 bases. V shed 5 bases and J 6 bases; nucleotides not matched to a gene: 4. From germline, CDR1 is MNHEY and CDR2 SMNVEV (reference sequence). CDR3 size: 12 residues. The CDR3 DNA is TGTGCCAGCAGTCCGACAGGGCGCGAGCAGTACTTC. This translates into CASSPTGREQYF.

This chain connects TRBV5-6 to TRBJ1-3; the D gene is possibly TRBD1 (5 bases). Trimming pared 1 base from V and 2 bases from J, leaving 7 bases between. Germline CDR1 is SGHDT and CDR2 is YYEEEE. The CDR3 covers 14 residues. The CDR3 reads CASSLWGAGNTIYF. In DNA form, the CDR3 reads TGTGCCAGCAGCTTGTGGGGGGCTGGAAACACCATATATTTT.

The rearrangement uses TRBV6-5 and TRBJ1-2, with TRBD1 matching over 8 bases. CDR1 is MNHEY, CDR2 SVGAGI, per germline. The CDR3 totals 13 residues. The ends lost 6 bases at V and 8 bases at J; junction bases unmatched: 8. The CDR3 DNA sequence: TGTGCCAGCAGAATGGACAGGGCTCGGGGCTACACCTTC. Translated, it gives CASRMDRARGYTF.

This clone was seen a handful of times. The CDR3 DNA reads as TGTGCCAGCAGCCTGGGACAGGGGGCAAAAGAGCAGTACTTC. Encoded protein: CASSLGQGAKEQYF. The chain uses TRBV7-9 and TRBJ2-7, with TRBD1 identical over 12 bases. The V and J ends lost 5 bases and 7 bases, in that order; junction bases with no gene match: 6. The length of the CDR3 is 14 residues. Germline V gene lookup returns CDR1 SEHNR and CDR2 FQNEAQ (reference sequence).

The rearrangement joins TRBV27 to TRBJ2-3, with D perhaps TRBD2 (6 bases). In germline, CDR1 is MNHEY, CDR2 SMNVEV (reference sequence). V gave up 3 bases and J gave up 0 bases, with 19 bases separating them. This CDR3 contains 18 residues. CDR3 region: CASSFGGKWAASTDTQYF. The CDR3 DNA reads TGTGCCAGCAGTTTTGGGGGGAAGTGGGCCGCTAGCACAGATACGCAGTATTTT.

The genes are TRBV5-1 and TRBJ2-5; 8 nucleotides agree with TRBD1. The CDR3 extends over 14 amino acids. Germline CDR1 and CDR2: SGHRS and YFSETQ. The ends lost 3 bases at V and 4 bases at J; junction bases unmatched: 5. The CDR3 region is CASSSGQGLETQYF. CDR3 sequence (DNA): TGCGCCAGCAGCTCCGGACAGGGACTAGAGACCCAGTACTTC.

The chain joins TRBV18 to TRBJ1-5; maybe TRBD1 (5 bases). V shed 3 bases and J shed 4 bases, with 13 bases lying between them. This CDR3 has 15 amino acids. The germline V gene has CDR1 KGHSH and CDR2 LQKENI. The CDR3 loop is CASSPNAGGNQPQHF. DNA for the CDR3: TGTGCCAGCTCACCTAACGCGGGGGGGAATCAGCCCCAGCATTTT.

The CDR3 DNA follows: TGTGCCAGCAGACAGGGGGCGGGCGAGCAGTACTTC. As protein: CASRQGAGEQYF. The chain employs TRBV12-3 or TRBV12-4 and TRBJ2-7; TRBD1 aligns across 9 bases. Unmatched junction bases numbered 3, after V lost 6 bases and J lost 6 bases. The CDR3 totals 12 residues.

The rearrangement joins TRBV10-2 to TRBJ2-3; 13 bases are shared with TRBD2. CDR3 length: 19 residues. J was trimmed by 0 bases and V by 2 bases; bases with no gene match: 8. Germline V gene data show CDR1 as WSHSY and CDR2 as SAAADI. CDR3: CASSEGLAGVLSSTDTQYF. CDR3 nucleotides: TGCGCCAGCAGTGAGGGACTAGCGGGGGTCTTGAGTAGCACAGATACGCAGTATTTT.